This TCR beta chain comes out of a study of T-cell memory formation after mild COVID-19 (TCRdb year 2021). The study in broad terms: TCR sequence clusters from the two donors were largely donor specific. T-cell clones expanding and contracting after mild COVID-19 in two donors were tracked by longitudinal TCRalpha and TCRbeta repertoire sequencing. Two young, previously healthy adult volunteers, one female and one male, were included in the cohort.

Ficoll-Paque density gradient centrifugation was the method used to isolate PBMCs. This clonotype appeared a few times. The antigen it recognizes is unknown. Base qualities are not provided; no much larger clone lies one nucleotide away. The germline V gene encodes CDR1 SGDLS and CDR2 YYNGEE. From cysteine to phenylalanine, the CDR3 is 13 amino acids long. Solely the CDR3 DNA is kept, with 39 bases framed from the first base. The V and J ends are trimmed by 3 bases and 6 bases, leaving 12 bases between them. What the authors observed across the whole study: The second-wave clones that peaked on day 37 were not confirmed to be SARS-CoV-2 specific. Contracting CD4+ clones were located mainly in the CM and EM memory subsets, whereas CD8+ clones were found to be enriched in EMRA. The study covered only two mild cases, and larger cohorts including severe cases with pre-infection samples were considered necessary. Balanced CD4/CD8 phenotypes were observed for clones contracting from day 15 to 85, whereas a bias towards CD4+ was observed for a second wave of clones expanding from day 15 to 37. Some responding clones were detected in pre-infection memory, which suggested that pre-existing cross-reactive memory T cells had joined the SARS-CoV-2 response.

Instrument on record: Illumina NovaSeq 6000. TCRalpha and TCRbeta cDNA libraries were built by 5'RACE with constant-segment primers, adding sample barcodes and unique molecular identifiers. RNA was extracted from every sample with Trizol reagent. Amplification of the libraries took two PCR steps, and the second step added a second sample barcode plus Illumina TruSeq adapters. Sequencing of the libraries was done on an Illumina NovaSeq, producing 2 x 150 bp paired-end reads. The authors processed their data as follows. With migec v1.2.7, reads were demultiplexed and then collapsed into UMI-guided consensus sequences. Using mixcr v2.1.11, the UMI consensuses were aligned to TRA and TRB V and J templates and assembled into clonotypes. A clonotype was counted as expanded or contracted only if both edgeR and NoisET called the change significant, with noise models trained on biological replicates. For edgeR calls, the cutoffs were a false discovery rate-adjusted p below 0.01 and a log2 fold-change threshold of 1. As an exploratory analysis of dynamics, max-normalized trajectories of the 1000 most abundant clonotypes were examined with PCA combined with hierarchical clustering. Separately sequenced CD4+ and CD8+ repertoires were used to assign a CD4 or CD8 phenotype to each responding clone. The public reads were quality trimmed at Q25 with fastp and then assembled into clones with MiXCR by TCRdb, keeping productive beta chains. Rows are unified per CDR3 protein, each entry keeping the most common DNA and genes. These V and J calls originate from TCRdb's pipeline instead of the authors' own analysis. The sample yields around 510,000 distinct CDR3 sequences; 20% to 25% were counted once. The ten top clones hold about 8.4% of the sample.

The V and J segments used are TRBV9 and TRBJ1-2; confidence is insufficient to name the D gene. The TCR sequence derives from an adult woman who had mild COVID-19 (a few samples of this study predate the infection). The sample titles of this study are shuffled in the database, so cell type and time point are left out; the donor was told from shared clones. The sample comprised PBMCs or a T cell subset sorted from them (not recorded which). The bases are TGTGCCAGCAGCGAAGCCCCTGTTAATGGCTACACCTTC. This sequence encodes CASSEAPVNGYTF.